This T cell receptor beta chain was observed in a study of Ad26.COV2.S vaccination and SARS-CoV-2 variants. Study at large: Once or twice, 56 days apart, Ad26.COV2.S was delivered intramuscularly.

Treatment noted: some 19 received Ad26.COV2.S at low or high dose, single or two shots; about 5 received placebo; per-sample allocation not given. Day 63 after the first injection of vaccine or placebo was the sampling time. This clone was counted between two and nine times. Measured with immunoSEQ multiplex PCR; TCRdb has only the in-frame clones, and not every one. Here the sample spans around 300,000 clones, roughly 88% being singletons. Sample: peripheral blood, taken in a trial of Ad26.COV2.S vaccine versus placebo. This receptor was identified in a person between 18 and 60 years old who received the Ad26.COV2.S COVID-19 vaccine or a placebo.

The CDR3 loop is CASSLGPLREQYV. As DNA, the CDR3 is TGTGCCAGCAGCTTGGGCCCTCTGAGGGAGCAGTACGTC. The V gene is TRBV5-6, the J gene TRBJ2-7, with D unclear. Germline CDR1 reads SGHDT; CDR2 reads YYEEEE. Trimming stripped 0 bases from V and 7 bases from J, with 11 bases between. The CDR3 covers 13 residues.